Listed below are T cell receptor beta chains from one sample, sequenced in a study of T cell changes during pregnancy in multiple sclerosis. TCRdb's copy holds only in-frame clones and misses some; the assay was immunoSEQ multiplex PCR. The sample gives about 100,000 clones, 90% to 95% of which show up once; roughly 1.2% is in the top ten. The sample here was peripheral blood, taken in the second trimester of pregnancy. The receptors come from a female donor with multiple sclerosis, enrolled in a pregnancy study. Both conserved end residues are part of each CDR3. D genes are given only for firm matches. Clone size is stated in some rows and not others, as once, few, many or a class when expanded.

V gene,D gene,J gene,clone size,CDR3 DNA,CDR3 protein
TRBV5-1,TRBD1,TRBJ2-6,-,TGCGCCAGCAGCGGGACAGCTCTTAAGGCCAACGTCCTGACTTTC,CASSGTALKANVLTF
TRBV14,TRBD1,TRBJ2-7,-,TGTGCCAGCAGCCAAGTTGGGAGTGAGGACAGGGAAGACGAGCAGTACTTC,CASSQVGSEDREDEQYF
TRBV5-1,-,TRBJ2-3,-,TGCGCCAGCAGCCCTCTTCCAGGGGTTAGCACAGATACGCAGTATTTT,CASSPLPGVSTDTQYF
TRBV4-2,-,TRBJ2-7,-,TGTGCCAGCAGCCAAAGCGGGACAAACTCCTACGAGCAGTACTTC,CASSQSGTNSYEQYF
TRBV5-1,-,TRBJ2-5,-,TGCGCCAGCAGCTTGGGACAGGCGCAAGAGACCCAGTACTTC,CASSLGQAQETQYF
TRBV2,TRBD2,TRBJ2-7,-,TGTGCCAGCAGCCTCACGGGACTAGCCTCCTACGAGCAGTACTTC,CASSLTGLASYEQYF
TRBV4-2,TRBD2,TRBJ2-7,-,TGTGCCAGCAGCAAGGGAGGGTTGGTAGAGGAGCAGTACTTC,CASSKGGLVEEQYF
TRBV18,TRBD1,TRBJ1-4,once,TGTGCCAGCACAGGGGAATCGGGCGAAAAACTGTTTTTT,CASTGESGEKLFF
TRBV7-2,-,TRBJ1-1,-,TGTGCCAGCAGCTTATCAAGAGGGACAAAAGCTTTCTTT,CASSLSRGTKAFF
TRBV9,-,TRBJ2-3,once,TGTGCCAGCAGCGTAACAGGGCACGAGACAGATACGCAGTATTTT,CASSVTGHETDTQYF
TRBV10-1,TRBD1,TRBJ2-2,-,TGCGCCAGCAGGGGACAGGGGGCGGCCGGGGAGCTGTTTTTT,CASRGQGAAGELFF
TRBV10-3,-,TRBJ2-6,once,TGTGCCATCACCCCGGGTAGTTCTGGGGCCAACGTCCTGACTTTC,CAITPGSSGANVLTF
TRBV14,TRBD1,TRBJ1-1,-,TGTGCCAGCAGCCAAGGCCCAGGGGGAGCTTTCTTT,CASSQGPGGAFF
TRBV19,TRBD2,TRBJ2-1,-,TGTGCCACCCGACTAGCGGGGGGGCCTACCAATGAGCAGTTCTTC,CATRLAGGPTNEQFF
TRBV28,TRBD2,TRBJ2-1,-,TGTGCCAGCAGCAACCTCGCTAGCGGGAGAGGTCATGAGCAGTTCTTC,CASSNLASGRGHEQFF
TRBV5-4,TRBD2,TRBJ2-2,-,TGTGCCAGCAGCTCGGGACTAGCGGGAGGGACCGGGGAGCTGTTTTTT,CASSSGLAGGTGELFF
TRBV5-1,TRBD2,TRBJ2-2,-,TGCGCCAGCAGCTTGTTGGCGGGAGGGGATACCGGGGAGCTGTTTTTT,CASSLLAGGDTGELFF
TRBV4-2,TRBD2,TRBJ2-7,-,TGTGCCAGCAGCCAAGTAGCGGGGGGTCCAGGGTACGAGCAGTACTTC,CASSQVAGGPGYEQYF
TRBV27,-,TRBJ1-6,-,TGTGCCAGCAGTTCCACAAATTCACCCCTCCACTTT,CASSSTNSPLHF
TRBV10-1,TRBD2,TRBJ2-3,-,TGCGCCAGCAGCGATAGCGGGAGGATGCCAGATACGCAGTATTTT,CASSDSGRMPDTQYF
TRBV9,-,TRBJ2-7,-,TGTGCCAGCAGCGTAACAGGGCAGGGATTCGACGAGCAGTACTTC,CASSVTGQGFDEQYF
TRBV6-1,-,TRBJ1-4,-,TGTGCCAGCAGTGCACCTACAGGAAAGTCTAATGAAAAACTGTTTTTT,CASSAPTGKSNEKLFF
TRBV7-9,-,TRBJ1-3,-,TGTGCCAGCAGCCCCTACGCGGACTCTGGAAACACCATATATTTT,CASSPYADSGNTIYF
TRBV10-3,-,TRBJ1-2,-,TGTGCCATCAGTGAGTTAGCGGCAGGGTCGTACTATGGCTACACCTTC,CAISELAAGSYYGYTF
TRBV5-4,-,TRBJ1-3,-,TGTGCCAGCAGCTTGAAGGGGGTAGCCAACACCATATATTTT,CASSLKGVANTIYF
TRBV30,TRBD2,TRBJ2-3,-,TGTGCCTGGAGTAGGGCCGGCGGGGGGGCCGCAGATACGCAGTATTTT,CAWSRAGGGAADTQYF
TRBV6-1,-,TRBJ2-6,-,TGTGCCAGCAGTAATCTAGACTCTGGGGCCAACGTCCTGACTTTC,CASSNLDSGANVLTF
TRBV28,-,TRBJ2-7,-,TGTGCTTCGGAGGGAAATGCCTACGAGCAGTACTTC,CASEGNAYEQYF
TRBV15,TRBD2,TRBJ2-2,-,TGTGCCACCAGCAAAGGACTAGCGGGGGCCCCCGGGGAGCTGTTTTTT,CATSKGLAGAPGELFF
TRBV6-4,TRBD1,TRBJ1-2,-,TGTGCCAGCACTCACAACAGGGGTCCCTCCATAACCTATGGCTACACCTTC,CASTHNRGPSITYGYTF
TRBV11-2,TRBD2,TRBJ2-1,-,TGTGCCAGCAGCCCAGGACTAGCAGGCAATGAGCAGTTCTTC,CASSPGLAGNEQFF
TRBV7-8,TRBD2,TRBJ2-3,-,TGTGCCAGCAGCACTAGCGGGAGAAGAGATACGCAGTATTTT,CASSTSGRRDTQYF
TRBV5-1,-,TRBJ2-2,-,TGCGCCAGCAGCCCGAGCCGGGCAGGGGCGAACACCGGGGAGCTGTTTTTT,CASSPSRAGANTGELFF